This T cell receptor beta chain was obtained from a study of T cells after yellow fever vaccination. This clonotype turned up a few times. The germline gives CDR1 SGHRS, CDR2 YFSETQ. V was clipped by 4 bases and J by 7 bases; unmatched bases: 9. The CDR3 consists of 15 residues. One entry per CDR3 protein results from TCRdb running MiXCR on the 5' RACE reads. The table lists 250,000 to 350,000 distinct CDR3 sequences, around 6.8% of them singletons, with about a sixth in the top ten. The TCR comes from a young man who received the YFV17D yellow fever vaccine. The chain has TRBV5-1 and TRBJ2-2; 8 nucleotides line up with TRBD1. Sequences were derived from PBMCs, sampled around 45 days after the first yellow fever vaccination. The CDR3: CASSRTTGVYGELFF. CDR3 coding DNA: TGCGCCAGCAGCCGGACGACAGGGGTGTACGGGGAGCTGTTTTTT.